This T cell receptor beta chain came from a study of neurological immune-mediated disorders. This clonotype has ten or more counts. The CDR3 length is 14 residues. After removal of 6 bases from V and 5 bases from J, the junction contained 9 bases not matched to a gene. Per the germline V gene, CDR1 is DFQATT and CDR2 is SNEGSKA (reference sequence). 5'RACE employing 10-nucleotide random UMIs yielded the cDNA. Each CDR3 protein gets one entry after TCRdb re-called the 5' RACE reads with MiXCR. The profile shows about 66,000 distinct CDR3 sequences, nearly 3.5% of them singletons. This TCR was recovered from a man between 40 and 49 years old with multiple sclerosis. The sequenced material came from PBMCs. The chain recombines TRBV20-1 with TRBJ2-1, with 8 nucleotides matching TRBD2. CDR3 in amino acids: CSAAFGGVHNEQFF. The CDR3 DNA reads as TGCAGTGCGGCCTTCGGGGGGGTGCACAATGAGCAGTTCTTC.